The 6 T cell receptor beta chains below all came from one sample that was sequenced in a study of T cells after yellow fever vaccination. MiXCR, run by TCRdb on the 5' RACE reads, gives a single entry per CDR3 protein. Among about 350,000 distinct CDR3 sequences listed, roughly 11% were seen once. The sequences come from PBMCs, collected on the day of the first yellow fever vaccination. The receptor set was obtained from a man between 18 and 35 years old who received the YFV17D yellow fever vaccine.

This clonotype was picked up many times. The chain joins TRBV15 to TRBJ2-2; the D gene is possibly TRBD2 (7 bases). V lost 4 bases and J 6 bases, leaving 21 bases between the germline ends. Germline V gene sequence: CDR1 LNHNV, CDR2 YYDKDF (reference sequence). The CDR3 covers 17 residues. The CDR3 nucleotides are TGTGCCACCAGCACTCCTATCGGGGGGCCCCGAGCCGGGGAGCTGTTTTTT. Translating it yields CATSTPIGGPRAGELFF.

The V gene is TRBV18, the J gene TRBJ1-1; D is uncertain. Germline CDR1 is KGHSH and CDR2 is LQKENI. The ends were cut back, 1 base at V and 1 base at J, with 7 bases in the middle. The CDR3 runs 14 residues. The CDR3 region has the DNA TGTGCCAGCTCACCACGCTCCGAGAACACTGAAGCTTTCTTT. This gives the protein CASSPRSENTEAFF.

The genes are TRBV7-9 and TRBJ2-1, with D possibly TRBD2 on 7 matching bases. The ends were cut back, 0 bases at V and 6 bases at J, with 18 bases in the middle. The CDR3 is 17 residues long. Germline V CDR1 and CDR2: SEHNR, FQNEAQ (reference sequence). CDR3: CASSLAARGPISNEQFF. The CDR3 nucleotides are TGTGCCAGCAGCTTAGCGGCGCGGGGGCCTATCTCCAATGAGCAGTTCTTC.

This clonotype was seen at least ten times. The chain has TRBV20-1 and TRBJ1-2; no definite D call. The V and J ends lost 6 bases and 4 bases respectively, with 6 bases between them. CDR3 length: 10 amino acids. The germline V gene has CDR1 DFQATT and CDR2 SNEGSKA (reference sequence). CDR3 amino acids: CSARGYGYTF. For the CDR3, the DNA is TGCAGTGCCCGAGGCTATGGCTACACCTTC.

This chain links TRBV18 with TRBJ2-3, with a weak D call TRBD1 (5 bases). Germline V lookup: CDR1 KGHSH, CDR2 LQKENI. CDR3 length: 15 residues. Deletions cut 6 bases from V and 1 base from J, with 14 bases between. In DNA form, the CDR3 reads TGTGCCAGCTCGTACCAGGGAACTCGCACAGATACGCAGTATTTT. Translation gives CASSYQGTRTDTQYF.

The V gene is TRBV7-2, the J gene TRBJ2-1; 7 nucleotides line up with TRBD1. With 5 bases clipped from V and 4 bases from J, the junction kept 11 bases outside the gene matches. CDR1 is SGHTA and CDR2 is FQGNSA in the germline V gene. The CDR3 is 16 amino acids. CDR3 sequence reads: CASSRSRDSLYNEQFF. The CDR3 DNA reads TGTGCCAGCAGCCGATCCCGGGACAGCCTATACAATGAGCAGTTCTTC.